Many counts were recorded for the clone carrying this T cell receptor beta chain. The antigen is not known. Trimming removed 5 bases from V and 4 bases from J, with 11 bases in between. CDR3 length: 12 amino acids. Per germline, CDR1 SQVTM and CDR2 ANQGSEA. The record originates from a study of CD8 T cells in ankylosing spondylitis. Quantitative 5'-RACE was performed with molecular barcodes, and it yielded the TCR beta libraries. TCRdb re-called the 5' RACE reads with MiXCR, one entry per CDR3 protein. The sample comprises 200,000 or so distinct CDR3 sequences, 10% to 15% of which are singletons, and roughly 9.6% rests with the top ten. Study outcomes and limitations: Ankylosing spondylitis blood appeared to be characterized by a TCR beta motif of fewer than ten highly homologous variants. The clones that were linked to disease were reported to be significantly enriched in matched synovial fluid samples from ankylosing spondylitis patients. Some of these motif variants have turned up before, in reports on reactive arthritis synovial fluid and blood.

Material: blood, either unsorted or a sorted T cell fraction (not recorded which). This sequence originates from a female donor with ankylosing spondylitis or in good health (not recorded which). The chain couples TRBV29-1 to TRBJ1-1; TRBD1 is a possible D gene (6 bases). The CDR3 here is CSVPGVFTEAFF. CDR3 sequence (DNA): TGCAGCGTTCCAGGGGTTTTCACTGAAGCTTTCTTT.